The following is a T cell receptor (beta chain) sequence with its context. Its target is unknown. V was shortened by 7 bases and J by 1 base, with 17 bases between the two germline ends. The germline V gene has CDR1 SQVTM and CDR2 ANQGSEA. There are 15 residues in the CDR3. This entry belongs to a study of glioma-infiltrating T cells. Notes on the study in general: Tissue-blood divergence was below expectation in non-neoplastic patients, above in gliomas. Only very few CDR3 sequences appeared in both tissue and blood.

The iRepertoire nested amplicon-rescue multiplex PCR amplified TCR alpha and beta CDR3s from RNA. For one-step reverse transcription and amplification, 100-400 ng of tissue mRNA or PBMC total RNA was used. TCRdb re-called the multiplex PCR reads with MiXCR, one entry per CDR3 protein. The table records tens of thousands of distinct CDR3 sequences, around 42% of them present only once. The receptor comes from a human donor with low-grade glioma or glioblastoma, undergoing nonglioma brain surgery, or in good health (not recorded which). Sequencing used glioma tissue, nonneoplastic brain tissue, or PBMCs (not recorded which). The J gene is TRBJ1-3, the V gene TRBV29-1; maybe TRBD1 (6 bases). The CDR3: CSALGGSKSGNTIYF. CDR3 in DNA: TGCAGCGCCCTGGGGGGCTCGAAATCTGGAAACACCATATATTTT.